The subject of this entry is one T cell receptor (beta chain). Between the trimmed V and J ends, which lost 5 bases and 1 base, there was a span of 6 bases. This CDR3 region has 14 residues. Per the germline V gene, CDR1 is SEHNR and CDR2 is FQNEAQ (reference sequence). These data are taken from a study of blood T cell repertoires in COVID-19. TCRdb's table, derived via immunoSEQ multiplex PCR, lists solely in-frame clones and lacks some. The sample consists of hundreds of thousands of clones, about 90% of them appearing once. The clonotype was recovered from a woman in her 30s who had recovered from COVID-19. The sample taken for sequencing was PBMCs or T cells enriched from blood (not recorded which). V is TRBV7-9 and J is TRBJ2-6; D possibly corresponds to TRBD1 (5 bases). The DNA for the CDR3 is TGTGCCAGCAGCCACAGGTCTGGGGCCAACGTCCTGACTTTC. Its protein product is CASSHRSGANVLTF.